What follows are 5 T cell receptor beta chains derived from one specimen sequenced in a study of blood T cells in healthy people across ages. Together with a sample-barcoded 5' primer, a J-beta primer mix was included in a second PCR lasting roughly 6 to 12 cycles. TCRdb itself ran the 5' RACE reads through MiXCR, one entry per CDR3 protein. The data show over 1,300,000 distinct CDR3 sequences, roughly 60% seen once. Sample: blood. The receptors shown here come from a man aged 18 to 30 in good health.

This clonotype occurred a few times. The V gene is TRBV6-6, the J gene TRBJ2-5; possibly TRBD1 for D (6 bases). Matching the DNA end better, TRBJ2-7 makes the J call doubtful. The CDR3 has 16 residues. From germline, CDR1 is MNHNY and CDR2 SVGAGI (reference sequence). CDR3 in DNA: TGTGCCAGCAGTTACACCGCGGACAGTTCGAGGGGCGAGCAGTACTTC. Amino acid sequence: CASSYTADSSRGEQYF.

The CDR3, as DNA: TGCAGTGCTAGGGAAGCCCCGGGCCCCAACGCAGCGGGAGGGCCCGAGCAGTACTTC. This translates into CSAREAPGPNAAGGPEQYF. The V and J genes are TRBV20-1 and TRBJ2-7, with 10 bases fitting TRBD2. The germline gives CDR1 DFQATT, CDR2 SNEGSKA (reference sequence). The V segment lost 3 bases and the J segment 6 bases; nucleotides outside the gene matches: 23. The CDR3 extends over 19 amino acids.

J is TRBJ1-1 and V is TRBV12-5; 7 bases match TRBD1. The CDR3 covers 13 residues. V was pared by 11 bases and J by 2 bases, with 8 bases of the junction left unmatched. In germline, CDR1 is LGHNT, CDR2 FRNRAP. In DNA form, the CDR3 reads TGTGCTGGAACGGGACAGTTCAACACTGAAGCTTTCTTT. Protein product: CAGTGQFNTEAFF.

V and J are TRBV6-1 and TRBJ2-7; D perhaps matches TRBD1 (5 bases). V was clipped by 1 base and J by 5 bases, with 15 bases between them. This CDR3 comprises 15 residues. From germline, CDR1 is MNHNS and CDR2 SASEGT. In nucleotides, the CDR3 is TGTGCCAGCAGTGAAGGGGGCAGTTACCCACACGAGCAGTACTTC. This encodes CASSEGGSYPHEQYF.

CDR3 DNA: TGTGCCACCAGCAGAGATCCTGCCTATGAGCAGTTCTTC. Translation: CATSRDPAYEQFF. The chain recombines TRBV15 with TRBJ2-1; D uncertain. Trimming stripped 0 bases from V and 8 bases from J, with 8 bases between. The germline V gene encodes CDR1 LNHNV and CDR2 YYDKDF (reference sequence). This CDR3 is 13 amino acids long.